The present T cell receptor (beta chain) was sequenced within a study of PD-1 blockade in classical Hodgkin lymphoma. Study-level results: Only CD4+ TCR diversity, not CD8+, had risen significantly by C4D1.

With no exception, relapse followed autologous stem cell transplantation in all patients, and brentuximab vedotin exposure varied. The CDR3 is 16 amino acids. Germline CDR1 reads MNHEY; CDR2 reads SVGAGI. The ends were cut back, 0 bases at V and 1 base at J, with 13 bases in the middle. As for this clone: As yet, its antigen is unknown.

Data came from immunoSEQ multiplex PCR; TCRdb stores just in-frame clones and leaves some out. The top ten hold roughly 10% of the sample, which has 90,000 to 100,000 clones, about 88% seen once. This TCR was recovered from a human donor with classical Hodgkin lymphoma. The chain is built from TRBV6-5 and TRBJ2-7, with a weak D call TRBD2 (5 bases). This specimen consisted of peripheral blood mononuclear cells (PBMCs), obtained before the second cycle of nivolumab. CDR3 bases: TGTGCCAGCAGTTACTCGATGGACTCCGCTTCCTACGAGCAGTACTTC. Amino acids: CASSYSMDSASYEQYF.